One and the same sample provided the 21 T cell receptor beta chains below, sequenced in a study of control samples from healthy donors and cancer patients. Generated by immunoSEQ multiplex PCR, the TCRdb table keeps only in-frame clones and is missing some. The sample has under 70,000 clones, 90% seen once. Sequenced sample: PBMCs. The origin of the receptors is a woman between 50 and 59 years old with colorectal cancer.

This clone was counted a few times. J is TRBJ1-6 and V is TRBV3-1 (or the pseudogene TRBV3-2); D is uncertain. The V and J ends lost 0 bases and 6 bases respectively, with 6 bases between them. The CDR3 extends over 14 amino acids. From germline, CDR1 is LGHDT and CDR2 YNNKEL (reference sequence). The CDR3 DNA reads TGTGCCAGCAGCCAAGATTTCGGTAATTCACCCCTCCACTTT. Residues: CASSQDFGNSPLHF.

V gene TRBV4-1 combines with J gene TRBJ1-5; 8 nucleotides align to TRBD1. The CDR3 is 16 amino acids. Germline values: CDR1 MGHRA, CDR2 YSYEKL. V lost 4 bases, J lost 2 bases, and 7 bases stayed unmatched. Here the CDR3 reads CASSPPRQGRNQPQHF. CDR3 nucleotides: TGCGCCAGCAGCCCACCTCGACAGGGGCGCAATCAGCCCCAGCATTTT.

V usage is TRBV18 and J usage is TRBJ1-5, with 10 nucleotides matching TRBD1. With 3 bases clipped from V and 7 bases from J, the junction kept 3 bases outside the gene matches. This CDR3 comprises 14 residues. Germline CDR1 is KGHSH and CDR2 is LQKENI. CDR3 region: CASSPGTGAQPQHF. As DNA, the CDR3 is TGTGCCAGCTCACCCGGGACAGGGGCACAGCCCCAGCATTTT.

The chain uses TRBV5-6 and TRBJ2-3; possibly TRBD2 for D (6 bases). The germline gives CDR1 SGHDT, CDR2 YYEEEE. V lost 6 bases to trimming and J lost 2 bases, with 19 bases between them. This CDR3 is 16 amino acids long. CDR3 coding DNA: TGTGCCAGCAAGACAAGGCGGCGGGGCTTCACAGATACGCAGTATTTT. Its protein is CASKTRRRGFTDTQYF.

The CDR3, as DNA: TGTGCCAGCAGCGGCTCTGGGGCCAACGTCCTGACTTTC. Its protein is CASSGSGANVLTF. The chain couples TRBV3-1 (or the pseudogene TRBV3-2) to TRBJ2-6; no firm D call. The CDR3 covers 13 residues. Trimming shortened V by 5 bases and J by 0 bases, and 2 bases separated the two germline ends. CDR1 and CDR2 (germline): LGHDT, YNNKEL (reference sequence).

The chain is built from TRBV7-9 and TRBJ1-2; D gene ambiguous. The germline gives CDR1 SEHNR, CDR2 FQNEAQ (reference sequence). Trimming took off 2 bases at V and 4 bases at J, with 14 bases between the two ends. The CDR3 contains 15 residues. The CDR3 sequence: CASSLSVEGVYGYTF. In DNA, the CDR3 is TGTGCCAGCAGCTTAAGTGTAGAGGGCGTCTATGGCTACACCTTC. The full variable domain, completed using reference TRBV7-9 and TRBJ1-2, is DTGVSQNPRHKITKRGQNVTFRCDPISEHNRLYWYRQTLGQGPEFLTYFQNEAQLEKSRLLSDRFSAERPKGSFSTLEIQRTEQGDSAMYLCASSLSVEGVYGYTFGSGTRLTVV.

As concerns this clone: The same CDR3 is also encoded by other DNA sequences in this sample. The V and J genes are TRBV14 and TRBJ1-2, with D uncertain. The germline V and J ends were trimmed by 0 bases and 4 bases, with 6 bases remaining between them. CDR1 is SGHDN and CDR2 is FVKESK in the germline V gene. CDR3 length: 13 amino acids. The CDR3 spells CASSQDRLYGYTF. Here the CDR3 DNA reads TGTGCCAGCAGCCAAGATCGTCTCTATGGCTACACCTTC.

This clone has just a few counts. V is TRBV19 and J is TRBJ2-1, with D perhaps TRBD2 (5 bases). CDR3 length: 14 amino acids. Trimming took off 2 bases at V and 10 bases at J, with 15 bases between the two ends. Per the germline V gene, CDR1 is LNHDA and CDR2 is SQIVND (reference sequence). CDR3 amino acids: CASSIPLGVAEQFF. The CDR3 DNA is TGTGCCAGTAGTATACCCCTCGGGGTAGCGGAGCAGTTCTTC.

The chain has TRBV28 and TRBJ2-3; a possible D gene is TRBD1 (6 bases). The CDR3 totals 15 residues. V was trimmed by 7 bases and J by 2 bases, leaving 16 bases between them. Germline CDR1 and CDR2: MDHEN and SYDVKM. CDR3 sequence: CASTGNRDFTDTQYF. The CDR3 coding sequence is TGTGCCAGCACCGGAAACAGGGATTTCACAGATACGCAGTATTTT.

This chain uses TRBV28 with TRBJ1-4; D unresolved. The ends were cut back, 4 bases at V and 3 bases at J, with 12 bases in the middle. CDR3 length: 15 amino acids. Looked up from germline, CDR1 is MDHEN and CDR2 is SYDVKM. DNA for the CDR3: TGTGCCAGCAGTTCTCCGGGTCTAGCTAATGAAAAACTGTTTTTT. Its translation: CASSSPGLANEKLFF.

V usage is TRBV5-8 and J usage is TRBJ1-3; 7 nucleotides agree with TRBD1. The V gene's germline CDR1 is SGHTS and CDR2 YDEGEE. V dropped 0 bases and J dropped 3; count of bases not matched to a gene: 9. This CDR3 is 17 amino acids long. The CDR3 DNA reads TGTGCCAGCAGCTTGGAGAGGATGACAGGGTTTGGAAACACCATATATTTT. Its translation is CASSLERMTGFGNTIYF.

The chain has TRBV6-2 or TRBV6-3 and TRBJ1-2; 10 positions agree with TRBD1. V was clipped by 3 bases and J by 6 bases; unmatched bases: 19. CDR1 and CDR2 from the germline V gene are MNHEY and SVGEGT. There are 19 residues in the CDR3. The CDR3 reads CASSYHRGTGEITMNGYTF. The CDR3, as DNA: TGTGCCAGCAGTTATCACCGTGGGACAGGGGAAATTACTATGAATGGCTACACCTTC.

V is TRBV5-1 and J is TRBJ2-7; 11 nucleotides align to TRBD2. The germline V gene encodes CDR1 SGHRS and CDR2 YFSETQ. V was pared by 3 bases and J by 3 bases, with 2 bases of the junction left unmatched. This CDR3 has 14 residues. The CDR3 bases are TGCGCCAGCAGCTCCCTAGCGGGAGGCTACGAGCAGTACTTC. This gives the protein CASSSLAGGYEQYF.

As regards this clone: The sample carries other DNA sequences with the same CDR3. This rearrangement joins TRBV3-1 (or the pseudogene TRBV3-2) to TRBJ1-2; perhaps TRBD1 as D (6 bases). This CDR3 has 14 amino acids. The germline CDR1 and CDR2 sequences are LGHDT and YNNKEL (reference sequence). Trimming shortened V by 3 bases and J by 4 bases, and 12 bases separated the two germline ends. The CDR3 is CASSQGTGSYGYTF. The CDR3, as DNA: TGTGCCAGCAGCCAGGGTACAGGGTCCTATGGCTACACCTTC.

The CDR3 nucleotides are TGTGCCAGCAGCTTGGCCTGGGGGTCGAGAAACACCATATATTTT. Amino acid sequence: CASSLAWGSRNTIYF. V gene TRBV5-5 combines with J gene TRBJ1-3, with D perhaps matching TRBD1 (5 bases). Trimming stripped 0 bases from V and 5 bases from J, with 12 bases between. CDR1 SGHKS and CDR2 YYEKEE come from the germline V gene (reference sequence). This CDR3 has 15 amino acids.

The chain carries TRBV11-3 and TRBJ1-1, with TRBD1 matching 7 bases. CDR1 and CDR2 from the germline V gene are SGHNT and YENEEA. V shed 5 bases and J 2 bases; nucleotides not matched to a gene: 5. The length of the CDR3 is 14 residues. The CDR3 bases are TGTGCCAGCAGCACCAGGGGGGCTAACACTGAAGCTTTCTTT. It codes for CASSTRGANTEAFF.

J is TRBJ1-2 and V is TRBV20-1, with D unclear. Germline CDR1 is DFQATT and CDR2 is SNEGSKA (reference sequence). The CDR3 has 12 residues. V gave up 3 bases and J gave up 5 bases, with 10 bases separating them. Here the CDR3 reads CSASTAKYGYTF. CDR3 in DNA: TGCAGTGCTAGTACCGCCAAATATGGCTACACCTTC.

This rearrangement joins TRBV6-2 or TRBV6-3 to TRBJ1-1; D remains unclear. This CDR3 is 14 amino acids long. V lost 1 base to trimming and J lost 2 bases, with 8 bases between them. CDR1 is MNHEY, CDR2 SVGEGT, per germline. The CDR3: CASSYLDSNTEAFF. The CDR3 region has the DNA TGTGCCAGCAGTTACTTGGATAGTAACACTGAAGCTTTCTTT.

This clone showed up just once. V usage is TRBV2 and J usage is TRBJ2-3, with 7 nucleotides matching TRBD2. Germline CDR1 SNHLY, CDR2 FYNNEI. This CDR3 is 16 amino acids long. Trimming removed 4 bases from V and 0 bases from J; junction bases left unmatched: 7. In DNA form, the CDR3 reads TGTGCCAGCAGTGTGGTGGCGGGGGAGAGCACAGATACGCAGTATTTT. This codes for CASSVVAGESTDTQYF. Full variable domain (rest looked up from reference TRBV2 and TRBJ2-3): EPEVTQTPSHQVTQMGQEVILRCVPISNHLYFYWYRQILGQKVEFLVSFYNNEISEKSEIFDDQFSVERPDGSNFTLKIRSTKLEDSAMYFCASSVVAGESTDTQYFGPGTRLTVL.

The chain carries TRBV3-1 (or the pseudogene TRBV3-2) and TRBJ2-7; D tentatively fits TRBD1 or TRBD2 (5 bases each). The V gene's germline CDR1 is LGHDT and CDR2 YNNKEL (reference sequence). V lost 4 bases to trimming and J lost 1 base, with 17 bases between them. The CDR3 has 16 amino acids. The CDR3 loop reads CASSRGPGPASYEQYF. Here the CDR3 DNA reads TGTGCCAGCAGCCGGGGACCGGGGCCTGCGTCCTACGAGCAGTACTTC.

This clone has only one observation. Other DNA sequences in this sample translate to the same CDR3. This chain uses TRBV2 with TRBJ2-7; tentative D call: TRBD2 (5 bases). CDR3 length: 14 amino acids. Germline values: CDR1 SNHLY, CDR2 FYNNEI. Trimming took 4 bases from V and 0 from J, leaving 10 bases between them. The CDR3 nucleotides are TGTGCCAGCAGTGCGGGGAGTCTCTCCTACGAGCAGTACTTC. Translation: CASSAGSLSYEQYF.